This entry features one T cell receptor (beta chain) sequence. The antigen remains undetermined. These data are taken from a study of cytomegalovirus exposure and HLA in healthy donors. Study outcomes and limitations: Overall, around 150 TCR beta chains were annotated as cytomegalovirus-associated. When analyzed later, a missense DCLRE1C variant was found to be linked to TCR beta V- and J-gene trimming. Later, TCR association rates were found to vary by HLA locus, highest for DRB1 and lowest for HLA-C.

PCR involved 60 Vbeta and 13 Jbeta primers. Sequenced by immunoSEQ multiplex PCR; TCRdb stores in-frame clones only, minus some. The sample has some 82,000 clones, approximately 84% seen once. The germline V gene has CDR1 SGHRS and CDR2 YFSETQ. This CDR3 has 15 residues. The V end was cut by 0 bases, the J end by 4 bases, with 13 bases between. Sequencing was done on a sample of PBMCs. J is TRBJ1-1 and V is TRBV5-1, with D possibly matching TRBD1 (6 bases). The sequence was collected from a woman aged 50 to 60 in good health and CMV-seronegative. CDR3 sequence (DNA): TGCGCCAGCAGCTTGGCTACAGGGACGGGCACTGAAGCTTTCTTT. Encoded protein: CASSLATGTGTEAFF.